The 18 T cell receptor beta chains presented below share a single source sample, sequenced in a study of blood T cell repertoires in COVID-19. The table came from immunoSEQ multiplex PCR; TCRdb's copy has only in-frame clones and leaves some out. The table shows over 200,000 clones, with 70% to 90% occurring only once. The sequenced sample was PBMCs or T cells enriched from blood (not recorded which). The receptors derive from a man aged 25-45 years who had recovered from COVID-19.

The CDR3 DNA reads as TGTGCCAGCTCGTCAGGGGGCATAACTCCTGGCTACACCTTC. This sequence encodes CASSSGGITPGYTF. The rearrangement uses TRBV18 and TRBJ1-2; 8 bases fit TRBD1. This CDR3 comprises 14 residues. J lost 7 bases, V lost 6 bases, and 10 bases had no gene match. Germline loops: CDR1 KGHSH, CDR2 LQKENI.

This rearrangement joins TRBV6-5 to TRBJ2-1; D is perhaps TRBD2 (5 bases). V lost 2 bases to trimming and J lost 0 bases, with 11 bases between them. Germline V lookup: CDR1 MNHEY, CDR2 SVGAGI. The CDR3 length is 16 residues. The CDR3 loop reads CASSYGSERSYNEQFF. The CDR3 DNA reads TGTGCCAGCAGTTACGGGAGCGAGCGCTCCTACAATGAGCAGTTCTTC.

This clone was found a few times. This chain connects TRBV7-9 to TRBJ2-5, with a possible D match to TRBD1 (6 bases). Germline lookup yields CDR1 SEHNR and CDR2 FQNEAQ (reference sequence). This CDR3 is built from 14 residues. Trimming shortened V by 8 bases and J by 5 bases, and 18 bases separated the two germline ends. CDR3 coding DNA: TGTGCCAGCGGAACAGGGTGGGCGAGGGAGACCCAGTACTTC. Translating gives CASGTGWARETQYF.

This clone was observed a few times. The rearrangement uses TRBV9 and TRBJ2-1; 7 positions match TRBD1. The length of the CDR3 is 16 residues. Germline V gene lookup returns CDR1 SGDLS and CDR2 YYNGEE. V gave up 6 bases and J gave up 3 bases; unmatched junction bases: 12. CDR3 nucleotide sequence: TGTGCCAGCACCTCAGAAACAGGGGTTTTCTACAATGAGCAGTTCTTC. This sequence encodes CASTSETGVFYNEQFF.

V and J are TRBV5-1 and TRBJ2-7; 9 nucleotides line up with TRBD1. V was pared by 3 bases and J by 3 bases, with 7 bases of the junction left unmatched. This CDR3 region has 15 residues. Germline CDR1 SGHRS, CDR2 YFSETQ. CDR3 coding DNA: TGCGCCAGCAGCTCCGGGACAGGGACTGTCTACGAGCAGTACTTC. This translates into CASSSGTGTVYEQYF.

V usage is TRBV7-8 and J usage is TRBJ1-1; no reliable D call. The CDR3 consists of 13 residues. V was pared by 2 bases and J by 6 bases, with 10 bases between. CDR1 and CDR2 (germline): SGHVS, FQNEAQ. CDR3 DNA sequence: TGTGCCAGCAGCTTACTTGCCGGTTCTGAAGCTTTCTTT. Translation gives CASSLLAGSEAFF.

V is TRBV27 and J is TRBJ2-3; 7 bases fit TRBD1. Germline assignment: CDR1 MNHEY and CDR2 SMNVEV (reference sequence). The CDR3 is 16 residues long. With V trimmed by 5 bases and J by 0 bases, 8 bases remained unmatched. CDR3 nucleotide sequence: TGTGCCAGCAGTGCCGACAGGGCACCTAGCACAGATACGCAGTATTTT. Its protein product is CASSADRAPSTDTQYF.

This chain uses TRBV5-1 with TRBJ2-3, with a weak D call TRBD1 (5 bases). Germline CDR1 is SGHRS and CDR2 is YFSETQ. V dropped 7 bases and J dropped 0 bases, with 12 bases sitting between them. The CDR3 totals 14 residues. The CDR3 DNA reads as TGCGCCAGCGCCCAGGGCCGTAGCACAGATACGCAGTATTTT. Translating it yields CASAQGRSTDTQYF.

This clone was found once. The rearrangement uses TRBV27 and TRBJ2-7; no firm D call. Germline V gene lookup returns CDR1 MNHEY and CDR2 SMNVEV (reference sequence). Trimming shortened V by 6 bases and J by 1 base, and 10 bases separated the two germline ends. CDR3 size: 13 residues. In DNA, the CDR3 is TGTGCCAGCAGCGAGAGGCTGTCCTACGAGCAGTACTTC. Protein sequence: CASSERLSYEQYF.

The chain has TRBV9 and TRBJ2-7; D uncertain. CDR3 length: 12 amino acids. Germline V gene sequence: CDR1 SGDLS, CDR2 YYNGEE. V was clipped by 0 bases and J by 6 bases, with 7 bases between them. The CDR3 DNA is TGTGCCAGCAGCGTAGCGTCGGGCGAGCAGTACTTC. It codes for CASSVASGEQYF.

For the CDR3, the DNA is TGTGCCAGCTCAGAGGGTAAGGGGGCCAACGTCCTGACTTTC. This translates into CASSEGKGANVLTF. V and J are TRBV18 and TRBJ2-6; D is possibly TRBD2 (5 bases). V was shortened by 5 bases and J by 4 bases, with 9 bases between the two germline ends. This CDR3 is 14 amino acids long. CDR1 and CDR2 from the germline V gene are KGHSH and LQKENI.

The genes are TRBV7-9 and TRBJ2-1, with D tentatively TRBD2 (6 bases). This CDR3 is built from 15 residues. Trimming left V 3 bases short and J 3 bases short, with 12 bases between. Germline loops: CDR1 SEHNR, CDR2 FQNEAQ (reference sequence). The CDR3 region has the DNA TGTGCCAGCAGCTTCGGGACTCCAGTCTACAATGAGCAGTTCTTC. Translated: CASSFGTPVYNEQFF.

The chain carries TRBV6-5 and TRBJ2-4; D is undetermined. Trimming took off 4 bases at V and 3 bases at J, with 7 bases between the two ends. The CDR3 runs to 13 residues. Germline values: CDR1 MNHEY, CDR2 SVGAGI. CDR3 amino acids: CASSSRVKNIQYF. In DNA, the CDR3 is TGTGCCAGCAGTTCCCGGGTCAAAAACATTCAGTACTTC.

Here the CDR3 reads CASSQVWRRTRSPDTQYF. The DNA for the CDR3 is TGCGCCAGCAGCCAAGTTTGGCGCCGGACTAGATCTCCAGATACGCAGTATTTT. The rearrangement joins TRBV4-1 to TRBJ2-3, with TRBD2 matching 7 bases. Germline trimming cut 1 base from V and 4 bases from J; bases unmatched to any gene: 14. This CDR3 contains 18 residues. Germline CDR1 is MGHRA and CDR2 is YSYEKL.

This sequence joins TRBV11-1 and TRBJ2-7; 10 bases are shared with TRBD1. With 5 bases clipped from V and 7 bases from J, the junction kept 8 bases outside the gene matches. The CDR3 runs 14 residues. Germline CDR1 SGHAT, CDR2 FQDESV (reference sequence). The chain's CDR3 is CASSARQGAWEQYF. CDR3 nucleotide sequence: TGTGCCAGCAGCGCCCGACAGGGGGCGTGGGAGCAGTACTTC.

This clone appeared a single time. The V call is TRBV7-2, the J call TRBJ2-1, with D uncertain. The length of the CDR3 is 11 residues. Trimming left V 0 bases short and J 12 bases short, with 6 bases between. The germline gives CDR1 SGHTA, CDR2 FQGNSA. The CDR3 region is CASSLAPVQFF. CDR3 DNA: TGTGCCAGCAGCTTAGCGCCGGTGCAGTTCTTC.

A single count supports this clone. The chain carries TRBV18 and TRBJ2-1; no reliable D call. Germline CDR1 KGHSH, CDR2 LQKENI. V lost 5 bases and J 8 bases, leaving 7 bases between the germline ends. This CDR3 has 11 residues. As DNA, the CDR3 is TGTGCCAGCTCAGCTAGAGATGAGCAGTTCTTC. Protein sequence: CASSARDEQFF.

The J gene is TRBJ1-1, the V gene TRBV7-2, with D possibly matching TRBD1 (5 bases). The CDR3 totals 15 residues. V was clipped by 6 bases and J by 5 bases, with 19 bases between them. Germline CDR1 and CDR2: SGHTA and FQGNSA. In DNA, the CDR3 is TGTGCCAGCAGTACCCGGGGGGGTCGGGGTACTGAAGCTTTCTTT. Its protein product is CASSTRGGRGTEAFF.